This T cell receptor (beta chain) was identified in a study of cytomegalovirus exposure and HLA in healthy donors. With V trimmed by 3 bases and J by 4 bases, 8 bases remained unmatched. The CDR3 is 15 amino acids. Germline CDR1 KGHSH, CDR2 LQKENI. This clone was observed a handful of times. The PCR used 60 Vbeta and 13 Jbeta primers. Measured with immunoSEQ multiplex PCR; TCRdb has only the in-frame clones, and not every one. The sample has approximately 91,000 clones; 60% to 80% are singletons. This sequence joins TRBV18 and TRBJ1-2; 7 nucleotides align to TRBD1. The source is a female donor in good health and CMV-seronegative. Material for sequencing was PBMCs. CDR3 sequence: CASSPSGTDRYGYTF. The DNA for the CDR3 is TGTGCCAGCTCACCCTCCGGGACAGACCGCTATGGCTACACCTTC.